This T cell receptor (beta chain) was sequenced in a study of T cell responses to AZD1222 COVID-19 vaccine. CDR3 length: 16 amino acids. Assay used: immunoSEQ multiplex PCR; TCRdb lists only in-frame clones, some missing. The data show roughly 120,000 clones, around 92% seen once. Specimen: peripheral blood, collected on day 0 of AZD1222 vaccination. The chain uses TRBV21-1 and TRBJ2-1; the table assigns TRBD2, which was not confirmed against the DNA. TRBV21-1 is a pseudogene locus. The TCR comes from an adult in good health. CDR3 nucleotide sequence: TGTGCCAGCAGCAAACCCCGACTAGTAGGCTACAATGAGCAGTTCTTC. Amino acid sequence: CASSKPRLVGYNEQFF.